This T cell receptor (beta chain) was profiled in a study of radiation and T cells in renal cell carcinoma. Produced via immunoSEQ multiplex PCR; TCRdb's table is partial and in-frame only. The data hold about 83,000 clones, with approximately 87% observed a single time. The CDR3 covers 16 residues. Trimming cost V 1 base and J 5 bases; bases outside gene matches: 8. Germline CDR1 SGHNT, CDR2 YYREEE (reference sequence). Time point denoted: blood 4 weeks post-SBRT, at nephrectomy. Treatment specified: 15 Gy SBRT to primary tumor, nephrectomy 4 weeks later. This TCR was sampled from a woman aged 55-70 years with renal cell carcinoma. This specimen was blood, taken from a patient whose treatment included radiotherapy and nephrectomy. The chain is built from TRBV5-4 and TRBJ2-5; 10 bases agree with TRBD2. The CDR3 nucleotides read TGTGCCAGCAGCTTGAAGATAGCGGGGGGTACGGAGACCCAGTACTTC. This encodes CASSLKIAGGTETQYF.